The clone carrying this TCR beta chain was seen many times. What it binds is unknown. This record belongs to a study of identical twins. Points from the study as a whole: Twins showed weaker excess sharing in their beta out-of-frame sequences.

The germline CDR1 and CDR2 sequences are MNHEY and SVGEGT. The CDR3 sequence is 13 residues long. Trimming removed 8 bases from V and 0 bases from J, with 8 bases in between. TCRdb fed the 5' RACE reads into MiXCR, producing one record per CDR3 protein. The table lists approximately 220,000 distinct CDR3 sequences, roughly 9.4% of them singletons. The TCR comes from a woman younger than 30 in good health. The sequenced material came from memory (CD45RO+) T cells sorted from blood. This chain joins TRBV6-2 or TRBV6-3 and TRBJ2-1, with D unresolved. The CDR3 DNA sequence: TGTGCCAGCGAGAGTAGCTCCTACAATGAGCAGTTCTTC. Translated: CASESSSYNEQFF.